These T cell receptor beta chains were read from a single sample in a study of T cell repertoires in cytomegalovirus infection. TCRdb reprocessed the reads via MiXCR and lists one record per CDR3 protein. The table has 100,000 to 150,000 distinct CDR3 sequences, approximately 30% seen once; the top ten hold around 54%. For these TCRs, the target antigens are not known. Sample: CD8+ T cells from cultured PBMCs, taken from culture after CMV antigen stimulation. Receptors originate from a human donor in good health (CMV status not recorded). Some clones in this sample may be carry-over from other donors' samples. CDR3s leave out the opening cysteine and the closing phenylalanine or tryptophan. Fields, in order: D gene, V gene, J gene, clone size, CDR3 protein. A D gene is named only where the DNA matches it firmly. Expanded clones get a size class; other rows say once, few or many, or leave the size out.

-	TRBV7-9	TRBJ1-1	-	ASSSRVNRAEAF
-	TRBV7-2	TRBJ2-5	-	ASSLNLVQETQY
-	TRBV4-1	TRBJ1-1	once	ASSQGRRIYTEAF
-	TRBV7-6	TRBJ1-3	-	ASSLGGGGNTIY
-	TRBV5-4	TRBJ1-1	few	ASSFGGRGGDTEAF
-	TRBV7-2	TRBJ2-5	many	ASSLGVDQETQY
-	TRBV7-9	TRBJ2-7	-	ASSLVPRDITYEQY
-	TRBV6-6	TRBJ2-7	-	ASTGRESSYEQY
-	TRBV23-1	TRBJ1-6	many	ASMGGNSPLH
-	TRBV27	TRBJ2-1	few	ASSPGTYYNEQF
-	TRBV7-9	TRBJ2-3	-	ASSSHRASTDTQY
-	TRBV7-2	TRBJ2-7	many	ASSLERRTVHEQY
TRBD2	TRBV12-3/TRBV12-4	TRBJ2-7	-	ASSPDPGRRYEQY
TRBD2	TRBV7-6	TRBJ2-1	-	ASSFSGGLNEQF
-	TRBV6-5	TRBJ1-6	few	ASSYSTGYNSPLH
-	TRBV7-9	TRBJ1-1	few	ASSSPMNTEAF
-	TRBV25-1	TRBJ2-2	-	ASSEWARGGELF
-	TRBV5-4	TRBJ2-3	-	ASSLPRSDTQY
TRBD1	TRBV6-2/TRBV6-3	TRBJ2-2	-	ASSYWTGANTGELF
-	TRBV4-1	TRBJ2-3	-	ASSPEGAGTDTQY
TRBD1	TRBV6-2/TRBV6-3	TRBJ1-1	few	ASSYSGGGDSSYTEAF
-	TRBV27	TRBJ2-1	few	ASRPGLNNEQF
TRBD1	TRBV28	TRBJ2-1	-	ASSDRGGGNEQF
-	TRBV12-3/TRBV12-4	TRBJ2-1	-	ASSLGFNNEQF
-	TRBV28	TRBJ2-5	many	ASRYSGGRTETQY
TRBD1	TRBV4-1	TRBJ1-1	medium-sized	ASSHGDRGLTEAF
TRBD2	TRBV20-1	TRBJ2-3	-	SASRQLAKGTDTQY